The 9 T cell receptor beta chains in this list originate from one sample, sequenced in a study of blood T cells in healthy people across ages. A J-beta primer mix and a sample-barcoded 5' primer were used in a second PCR of roughly 7 to 12 cycles. One entry per CDR3 protein results from TCRdb running MiXCR on the 5' RACE reads. The data show some 1,000,000 distinct CDR3 sequences, approximately 26% seen once. The data also belong to a second study, concerning T cells of mothers and their children.

Specimen: blood. All receptors come from a girl aged 2 to 10 in good health.

This clonotype was seen a few times. CDR3 sequence (DNA): TGTGCCAGCAGCCAGACCCACCTGGCAAACACCATATATTTT. Its translation is CASSQTHLANTIYF. This sequence joins TRBV4-2 and TRBJ1-3; unclear D gene. V was pared by 3 bases and J by 6 bases, with 12 bases between. The length of the CDR3 is 14 residues. From germline, CDR1 is LGHNA and CDR2 YNFKEQ.

The chain couples TRBV4-1 to TRBJ1-4, with D perhaps TRBD1 (5 bases). The CDR3 has 16 residues. V shed 2 bases and J shed 0 bases, with 10 bases lying between them. The germline V gene has CDR1 MGHRA and CDR2 YSYEKL. The chain's CDR3 is CASSQRTTATNEKLFF. CDR3 sequence (DNA): TGCGCCAGCAGCCAACGGACGACAGCAACTAATGAAAAACTGTTTTTT.

A few counts support this clonotype. V gene TRBV4-2 combines with J gene TRBJ2-3, with 7 positions matching TRBD2. The trim removed 4 bases at V and 5 bases at J, leaving 12 bases unmatched. CDR1 is LGHNA, CDR2 YNFKEQ, per germline. This CDR3 comprises 16 residues. The CDR3 here is CASSRPTAGVQDTQYF. The CDR3 DNA reads as TGTGCCAGCAGCCGACCCACCGCGGGGGTTCAAGATACGCAGTATTTT.

This clonotype was picked up a small number of times. The junction shows a germline mismatch at one end, possibly a read error. V and J are TRBV4-1 and TRBJ1-1; D gene uncertain. Germline assignment: CDR1 MGHRA and CDR2 YSYEKL. The CDR3 consists of 15 residues. The DNA for the CDR3 is TGCGCCAGCAGCCTCCCCCTTGGGTCCGGCACTGAAGCCTTCTTT. This gives the protein CASSLPLGSGTEAFF.

The rearrangement links TRBV4-1 to TRBJ2-5, with unresolved D. Trimming stripped 0 bases from V and 3 bases from J, with 11 bases between. Germline CDR1 and CDR2: MGHRA and YSYEKL. The CDR3 is made up of 15 amino acids. CDR3 loop: CASSQDQVVEETQYF. CDR3 bases: TGCGCCAGCAGCCAAGATCAGGTAGTAGAAGAGACCCAGTACTTC.

The chain employs TRBV28 and TRBJ1-6; possible D gene TRBD1, 5 bases. Germline CDR1 reads MDHEN; CDR2 reads SYDVKM. CDR3 length: 15 residues. V shed 3 bases and J shed 10 bases, with 16 bases lying between them. CDR3 sequence: CASSFLGANRSPLHF. The CDR3 DNA sequence: TGTGCCAGCAGTTTTTTAGGGGCCAACCGATCACCCCTCCACTTT.

This chain uses TRBV5-1 with TRBJ2-5, with TRBD1 matching 9 bases. The V and J ends lost 0 bases and 1 base, in that order; junction bases with no gene match: 4. Per germline, CDR1 SGHRS and CDR2 YFSETQ. The CDR3 length is 16 residues. The DNA of the CDR3 is TGCGCCAGCAGCTTGGTTTTGACAGGGGGCCAAGAGACCCAGTACTTC. This codes for CASSLVLTGGQETQYF.

The chain has TRBV20-1 and TRBJ2-5; 14 nucleotides agree with TRBD2. The CDR3 totals 14 residues. Germline-derived CDR1 and CDR2 are DFQATT and SNEGSKA (reference sequence). Germline trimming cut 6 bases from V and 3 bases from J; bases unmatched to any gene: 3. CDR3 amino acids: CSAWGLAGEETQYF. DNA for the CDR3: TGCAGTGCATGGGGACTAGCGGGGGAAGAGACCCAGTACTTC.

This clonotype appeared a few times. The chain carries TRBV29-1 and TRBJ1-2; D remains ambiguous. V shed 3 bases and J shed 6 bases, with 11 bases lying between them. This CDR3 is 12 amino acids long. Per the germline V gene, CDR1 is SQVTM and CDR2 is ANQGSEA. CDR3 coding DNA: TGCAGCGTTGAGACGGGGTGGGATGGCTACACCTTC. It specifies CSVETGWDGYTF.